The present T cell receptor (beta chain) was sequenced within a study of radiotherapy plus CTLA-4 blockade in lung cancer. As for this clone: Its antigen remains unidentified.

Assay: immunoSEQ multiplex PCR; the TCRdb copy retains only in-frame clones and omits some. The sample has 50,000 to 70,000 clones; approximately 84% are singletons. From germline, CDR1 is SGDLS and CDR2 YYNGEE. V shed 2 bases, J shed 4 bases, and the junction held 6 bases outside the gene matches. The CDR3 extends over 16 amino acids. General study results and limits: The best predictor of response was reported to be early blood T cell clone dynamics, with interferon-beta.

The source is a human donor with non-small cell lung cancer whose response to radiotherapy plus ipilimumab could not be evaluated. The sample consisted of peripheral blood, taken from a patient treated with radiotherapy plus ipilimumab. V and J are TRBV9 and TRBJ2-6; 7 bases map to TRBD1. In DNA form, the CDR3 reads TGTGCCAGCAGCGTTTACAGGGGTATCGGGGCCAACGTCCTGACTTTC. It encodes CASSVYRGIGANVLTF.